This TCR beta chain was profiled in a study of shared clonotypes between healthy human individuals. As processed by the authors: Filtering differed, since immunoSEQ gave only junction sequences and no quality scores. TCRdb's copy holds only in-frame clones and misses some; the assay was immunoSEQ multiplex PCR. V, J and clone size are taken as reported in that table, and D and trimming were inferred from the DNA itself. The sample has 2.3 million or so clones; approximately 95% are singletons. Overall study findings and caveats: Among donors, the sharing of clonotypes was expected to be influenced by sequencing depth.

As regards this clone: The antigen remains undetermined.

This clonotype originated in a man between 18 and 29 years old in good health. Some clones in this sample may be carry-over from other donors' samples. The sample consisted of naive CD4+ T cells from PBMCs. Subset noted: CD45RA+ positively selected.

CDR3 in amino acids: CASTIQGNSNQPQHF. DNA of the CDR3: TGTGCCAGCACGATTCAGGGAAATAGCAATCAGCCCCAGCATTTT. The V call is TRBV16, the J call TRBJ1-5, with D perhaps matching TRBD1 (5 bases). Looked up from germline, CDR1 is KGHSY and CDR2 is FQNENV. The CDR3 is made up of 15 amino acids. V was clipped by 7 bases and J by 0 bases, with 13 bases between them.